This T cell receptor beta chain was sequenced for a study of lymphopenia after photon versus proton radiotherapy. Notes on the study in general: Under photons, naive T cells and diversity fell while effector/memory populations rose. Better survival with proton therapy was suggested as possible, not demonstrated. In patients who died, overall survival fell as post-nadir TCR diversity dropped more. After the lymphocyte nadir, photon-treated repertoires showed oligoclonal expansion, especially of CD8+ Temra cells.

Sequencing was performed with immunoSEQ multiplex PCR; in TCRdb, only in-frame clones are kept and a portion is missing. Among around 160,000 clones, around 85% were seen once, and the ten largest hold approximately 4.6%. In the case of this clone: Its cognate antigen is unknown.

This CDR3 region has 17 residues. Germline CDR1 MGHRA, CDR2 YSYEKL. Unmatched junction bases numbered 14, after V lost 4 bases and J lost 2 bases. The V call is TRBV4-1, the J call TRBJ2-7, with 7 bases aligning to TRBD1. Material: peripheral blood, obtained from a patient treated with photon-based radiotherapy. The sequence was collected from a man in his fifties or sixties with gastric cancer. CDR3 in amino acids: CASSPGQAVSLTYEQYF. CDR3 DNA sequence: TGCGCCAGCAGCCCAGGACAGGCCGTCAGCCTGACCTACGAGCAGTACTTC.